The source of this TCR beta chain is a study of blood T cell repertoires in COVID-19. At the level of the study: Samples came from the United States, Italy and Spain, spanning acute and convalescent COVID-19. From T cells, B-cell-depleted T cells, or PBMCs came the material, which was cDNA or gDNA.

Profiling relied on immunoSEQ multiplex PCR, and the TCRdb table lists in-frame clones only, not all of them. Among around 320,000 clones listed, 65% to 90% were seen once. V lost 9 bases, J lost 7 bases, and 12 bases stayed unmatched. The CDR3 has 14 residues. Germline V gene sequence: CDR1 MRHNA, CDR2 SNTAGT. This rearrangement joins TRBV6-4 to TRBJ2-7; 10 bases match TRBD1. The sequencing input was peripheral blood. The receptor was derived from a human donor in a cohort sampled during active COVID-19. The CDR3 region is CARAPWGQGFEQYF. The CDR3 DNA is TGTGCCAGAGCCCCATGGGGACAGGGGTTTGAGCAGTACTTC.